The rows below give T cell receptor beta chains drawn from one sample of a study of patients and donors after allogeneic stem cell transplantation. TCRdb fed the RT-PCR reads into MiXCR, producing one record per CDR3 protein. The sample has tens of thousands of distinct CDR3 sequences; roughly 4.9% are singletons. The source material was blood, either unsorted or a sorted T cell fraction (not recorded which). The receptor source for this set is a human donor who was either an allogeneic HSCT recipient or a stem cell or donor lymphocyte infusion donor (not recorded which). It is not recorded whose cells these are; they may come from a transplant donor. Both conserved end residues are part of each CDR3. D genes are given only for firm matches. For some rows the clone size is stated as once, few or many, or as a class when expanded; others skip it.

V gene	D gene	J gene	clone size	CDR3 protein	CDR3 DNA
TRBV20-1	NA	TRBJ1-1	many	CSAREGAFEAFF	TGCAGTGCTAGAGAGGGGGCCTTTGAAGCTTTCTTT
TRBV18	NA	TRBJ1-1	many	CASSLNTEAFF	TGTGCCAGCTCACTTAACACTGAAGCTTTCTTT
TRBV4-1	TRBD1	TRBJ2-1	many	CASSQDPGQSSYNEQFF	TGCGCCAGCAGCCAAGATCCGGGACAGAGCTCCTACAATGAGCAGTTCTTC
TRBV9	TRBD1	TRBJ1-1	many	CASSPRLGQGVTEAFF	TGTGCCAGCAGCCCCCGTTTGGGACAGGGGGTGACTGAAGCTTTCTTT
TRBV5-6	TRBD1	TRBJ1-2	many	CASNVPGQGNYGYTF	TGTGCCAGCAACGTCCCGGGACAGGGTAACTATGGCTACACCTTC
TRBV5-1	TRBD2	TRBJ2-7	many	CASSLAVGRASYEQYF	TGCGCCAGCAGCTTGGCCGTCGGGAGGGCCAGCTACGAGCAGTACTTC
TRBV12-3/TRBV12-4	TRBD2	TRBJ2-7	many	CASSLRAGGTSSYEQYF	TGTGCCAGCAGTTTAAGGGCGGGGGGGACCAGCTCCTACGAGCAGTACTTC
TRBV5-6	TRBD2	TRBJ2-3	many	CASSPGTSGTDTQYF	TGTGCCAGCAGCCCCGGGACTAGCGGGACAGATACGCAGTATTTT
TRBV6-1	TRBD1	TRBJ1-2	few	CASTATGYYGYTF	TGTGCCAGCACCGCGACAGGGTACTATGGCTACACCTTC
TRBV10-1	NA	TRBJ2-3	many	CASSESIVGADTQYF	TGCGCCAGCAGTGAGTCGATCGTCGGTGCAGATACGCAGTATTTT
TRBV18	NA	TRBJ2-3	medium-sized	CASSPSNDADTQYF	TGTGCCAGCTCACCGAGTAATGACGCAGATACGCAGTATTTT
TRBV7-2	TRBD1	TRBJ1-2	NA	CASSPRIDRAYGYTF	TGTGCCAGCAGCCCCCGTATAGACAGGGCCTATGGCTACACCTTC
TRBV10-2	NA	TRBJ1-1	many	CASSLNRVREAFF	TGCGCCAGCAGTCTAAACAGGGTTAGGGAAGCTTTCTTT
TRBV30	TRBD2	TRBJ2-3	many	CAWSVPSGRDTQYF	TGTGCCTGGAGTGTACCAAGCGGGAGGGATACGCAGTATTTT
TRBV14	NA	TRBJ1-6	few	CASSQDPAGWGSSYNSPLHF	TGTGCCAGCAGCCAAGATCCCGCGGGCTGGGGGAGCTCCTATAATTCACCCCTCCACTTT
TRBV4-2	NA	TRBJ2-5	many	CASRATDRTPTQYF	TGTGCCAGCAGGGCGACAGACCGTACTCCTACCCAGTACTTC
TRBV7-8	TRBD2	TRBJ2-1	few	CASVPSGGADEQFF	TGTGCCAGCGTCCCTAGCGGGGGGGCAGATGAGCAGTTCTTC
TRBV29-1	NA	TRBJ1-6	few	CSAQRGSEPLHF	TGCAGCGCTCAACGGGGGTCAGAACCCCTCCACTTT
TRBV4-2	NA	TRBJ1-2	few	CASSQVTGGDGYTF	TGTGCCAGCAGCCAAGTTACAGGTGGGGATGGCTACACCTTC
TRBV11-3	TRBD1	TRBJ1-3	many	CASRRDSGNTIYF	TGTGCCAGCAGGCGGGACAGTGGAAACACCATATATTTT
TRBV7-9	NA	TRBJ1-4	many	CASSSGSGKLFF	TGTGCCAGCAGCTCCGGGTCGGGAAAACTGTTTTTT
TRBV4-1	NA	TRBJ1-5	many	CASSQVKGASDQPQHF	TGCGCCAGCAGCCAAGTAAAAGGGGCCTCCGATCAGCCCCAGCATTTT
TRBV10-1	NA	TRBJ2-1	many	CASSGRLGHANEQFF	TGCGCCAGCAGTGGCCGGCTGGGGCACGCCAATGAGCAGTTCTTC
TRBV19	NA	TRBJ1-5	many	CASGHPPNQPQHF	TGTGCCAGTGGACACCCCCCGAATCAGCCCCAGCATTTT
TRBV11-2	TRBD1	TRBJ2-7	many	CASSPLARQGTYEQYF	TGTGCCAGCAGCCCCCTAGCCAGACAGGGGACCTACGAGCAGTACTTC
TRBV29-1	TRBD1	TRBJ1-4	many	CSANRGQGEKLFF	TGCAGCGCCAACAGGGGGCAGGGTGAAAAACTGTTTTTT
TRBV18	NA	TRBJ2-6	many	CASTLGHSGANVLTF	TGTGCCAGCACGCTGGGTCACTCTGGGGCCAACGTCCTGACTTTC
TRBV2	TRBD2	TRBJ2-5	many	CASNIAGVRETQYF	TGTGCCAGTAATATAGCGGGGGTTCGAGAGACCCAGTACTTC
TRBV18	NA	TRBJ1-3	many	CASSPPGFGNTIYF	TGTGCCAGCTCACCACCTGGGTTTGGAAACACCATATATTTT
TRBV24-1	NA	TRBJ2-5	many	CATSAGETQYF	TGTGCCACCAGTGCAGGAGAGACCCAGTACTTC
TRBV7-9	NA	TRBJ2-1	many	CASSSAGHKITHEQFF	TGTGCCAGCAGCTCCGCGGGACATAAGATAACCCATGAGCAGTTCTTC
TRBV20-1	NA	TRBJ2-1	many	CSAREPGKYNEQFF	TGCAGTGCTAGAGAGCCCGGGAAGTACAATGAGCAGTTCTTC
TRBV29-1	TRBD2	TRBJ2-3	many	CSVEGGSVDTQYF	TGCAGCGTTGAAGGCGGGAGTGTAGATACGCAGTATTTT
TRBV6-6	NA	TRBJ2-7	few	CASGSYEQYF	TGTGCCAGTGGCTCCTACGAGCAGTACTTC
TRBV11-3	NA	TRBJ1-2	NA	CASSLDPSTAASEGYTF	TGTGCCAGCAGCTTAGATCCCTCGACGGCCGCCTCGGAGGGCTACACCTTC
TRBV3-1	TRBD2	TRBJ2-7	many	CASSQDQTGGLEQYF	TGTGCCAGCAGCCAAGATCAGACGGGGGGGTTGGAGCAGTACTTC
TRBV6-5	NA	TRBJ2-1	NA	CASSYSSSSYNEQFF	TGTGCCAGCAGTTACTCGAGTAGCTCCTACAATGAGCAGTTCTTC
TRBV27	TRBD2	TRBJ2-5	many	CASSLRLAGETQYF	TGTGCCAGCAGTTTACGACTAGCGGGAGAGACCCAGTACTTC
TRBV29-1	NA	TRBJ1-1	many	CSVSWGTGAEAFF	TGCAGCGTTTCATGGGGAACTGGCGCTGAAGCTTTCTTT
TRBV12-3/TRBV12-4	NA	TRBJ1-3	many	CASSLVTGGNTIYF	TGTGCCAGCAGTTTAGTCACGGGAGGAAACACCATATATTTT
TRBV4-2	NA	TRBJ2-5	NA	CASSLSGQGDYQETQYF	TGTGCCAGCAGCCTTTCAGGCCAGGGCGATTACCAAGAGACCCAGTACTTC
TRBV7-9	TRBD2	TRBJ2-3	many	CASSILAGSGDTQYF	TGTGCCAGCAGCATACTAGCGGGGAGCGGGGATACGCAGTATTTT
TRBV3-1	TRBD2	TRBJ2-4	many	CASSQVPPRLAGGVLAKNIQYF	TGTGCCAGCAGCCAAGTCCCCCCGCGGCTAGCGGGAGGGGTTCTAGCCAAAAACATTCAGTACTTC
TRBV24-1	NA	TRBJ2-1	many	CATSDTGGASYNEQFF	TGTGCCACCAGTGACACAGGGGGGGCCTCCTACAATGAGCAGTTCTTC
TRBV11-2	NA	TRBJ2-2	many	CASSRSYTGELFF	TGTGCCAGCAGCCGCTCCTACACCGGGGAGCTGTTTTTT